This TCR beta chain originates from a study of T cell responses to AZD1222 COVID-19 vaccine. Remarks on this clone: Its specificity is unknown.

Overall study results and limits: Clonal diversity may have been underestimated, and the donors were mostly white British, with more females than males. Within unmutated variant regions lay the reported targets of nearly half of spike-specific TCRs. CD4 TCRs covered the whole spike, strongest at regions 160-218 and 743-854. Spike-specific TCR depth and breadth grew after two AZD1222 doses.

Data came from immunoSEQ multiplex PCR; TCRdb stores just in-frame clones and leaves some out. Of 100,000 or so clones in the sample, approximately 86% are singletons; the top ten hold approximately 5.1%. Germline-derived CDR1 and CDR2 are LGHNA and YSLEER. This CDR3 region has 14 residues. Deletions cut 2 bases from V and 5 bases from J, with 12 bases between. This clonotype was obtained from an adult in good health. Sequenced here: peripheral blood, sampled on day 0 of AZD1222 vaccination. This sequence joins TRBV4-3 and TRBJ1-1, with D possibly being TRBD1 (5 bases). CDR3 protein: CASSQRGHGTEAFF. The CDR3 DNA reads as TGCGCCAGCAGCCAAAGAGGACACGGGACTGAAGCTTTCTTT.